What follows are 12 T cell receptor beta chains derived from one specimen sequenced in a study of CD8 T cells in ankylosing spondylitis. Study outcomes and limitations: A TCR beta motif of fewer than ten highly homologous variants seemed to mark ankylosing spondylitis blood.

Their target antigens are unknown. TCRdb analysed the 5' RACE reads with MiXCR anew, one entry per CDR3 protein. This sample has some 200,000 distinct CDR3 sequences, with about 7.3% found just once. The source material was blood, either unsorted or a sorted T cell fraction (not recorded which). These TCRs come from a male donor with ankylosing spondylitis.

J is TRBJ2-3 and V is TRBV6-5; D call uncertain. The CDR3 covers 16 residues. Trimming cost V 0 bases and J 4 bases, with 14 bases left between them. Germline-derived CDR1 and CDR2 are MNHEY and SVGAGI. CDR3 nucleotide sequence: TGTGCCAGCAGTTACTCTTTAGTGGTCCTGGCAGATACGCAGTATTTT. As protein: CASSYSLVVLADTQYF.

This clonotype was observed a handful of times. J is TRBJ2-3 and V is TRBV9; D is unresolved. V was shortened by 3 bases and J by 0 bases, with 11 bases between the two germline ends. This CDR3 region has 15 residues. Per germline, CDR1 SGDLS and CDR2 YYNGEE. The CDR3 nucleotides read TGTGCCAGCAGCGATGGTCACACTAGCACAGATACGCAGTATTTT. It is translated as CASSDGHTSTDTQYF.

This clonotype was found a few times. The rearrangement links TRBV28 to TRBJ1-2; TRBD1 matches at 7 bases. CDR1 is MDHEN, CDR2 SYDVKM, per germline. V shed 5 bases, J shed 6 bases, and the junction held 6 bases outside the gene matches. The length of the CDR3 is 13 residues. The CDR3 here is CASSIDRENGYTF. CDR3 nucleotides: TGTGCCAGCAGTATAGACAGGGAGAATGGCTACACCTTC.

This clonotype came up many times. The chain combines TRBV4-1 with TRBJ2-1; 8 bases map to TRBD2. Germline V gene sequence: CDR1 MGHRA, CDR2 YSYEKL. V shed 4 bases and J 0 bases; nucleotides not matched to a gene: 5. The CDR3 has 16 amino acids. In nucleotides, the CDR3 is TGCGCCAGCAGCCGAACAACTAGCGGCTCCTACAATGAGCAGTTCTTC. It specifies CASSRTTSGSYNEQFF.

About this clonotype itself: A much larger clone differs by one base, so this may be a read error. This rearrangement joins TRBV20-1 to TRBJ2-7; 7 bases line up with TRBD1. The CDR3 has 17 residues. The ends lost 0 bases at V and 2 bases at J; junction bases unmatched: 13. The germline V gene encodes CDR1 DFQATT and CDR2 SNEGSKA (reference sequence). This chain's CDR3 is CSARDLAGEQGAYEQYF. The CDR3 nucleotides are TGCAGTGCTAGAGATCTAGCCGGCGAGCAGGGGGCCTACGAGCAGTACTTC.

Many counts were recorded for this clonotype. The gene calls are TRBV2 and TRBJ2-3; 11 bases match TRBD1. V shed 8 bases, J shed 3 bases, and the junction held 19 bases outside the gene matches. The CDR3 has 19 amino acids. Germline CDR1 is SNHLY and CDR2 is FYNNEI. Here the CDR3 DNA reads TGTGCCAGCCTACTGGGACAGGGGGTAGTATCTTGGTTAACAGATACGCAGTATTTT. This gives the protein CASLLGQGVVSWLTDTQYF.

This clonotype was counted many times. This sequence joins TRBV28 and TRBJ2-5; 13 bases are shared with TRBD2. The CDR3 runs 17 residues. V trimming: 2 bases; J trimming: 5 bases; junction bases outside the gene matches: 8. Germline V gene lookup returns CDR1 MDHEN and CDR2 SYDVKM. CDR3: CASSLVGTSGAWETQYF. The CDR3 DNA reads TGTGCCAGCAGTTTAGTCGGGACTAGCGGGGCTTGGGAGACCCAGTACTTC.

This clonotype has at least ten counts. The chain recombines TRBV27 with TRBJ2-7, with 8 bases lining up with TRBD1. The V segment lost 10 bases and the J segment 7 bases; nucleotides outside the gene matches: 18. The CDR3 sequence is 15 residues long. Germline V gene data show CDR1 as MNHEY and CDR2 as SMNVEV (reference sequence). The CDR3 DNA sequence: TGTGCCACCCTAACGGGCAGGGGGCGCGTTGAAGAGCAGTACTTC. Translation: CATLTGRGRVEEQYF.

J is TRBJ1-5 and V is TRBV4-3; 9 bases line up with TRBD1. This CDR3 has 16 residues. V trimming: 1 base; J trimming: 2 bases; junction bases outside the gene matches: 3. Germline V gene data show CDR1 as LGHNA and CDR2 as YSLEER. CDR3 sequence: CASSQVWTGGNQPQHF. CDR3 coding DNA: TGCGCCAGCAGCCAAGTTTGGACAGGGGGCAATCAGCCCCAGCATTTT.

The CDR3 DNA reads as TGCGCCAGCAGCTTGGCAACCACTAGCGGGGGGCGAGAGACCCAGTACTTC. It encodes CASSLATTSGGRETQYF. The chain employs TRBV5-1 and TRBJ2-5; 12 nucleotides align to TRBD2. The V and J ends lost 0 bases and 4 bases, in that order; junction bases with no gene match: 7. CDR1 is SGHRS, CDR2 YFSETQ, per germline. The CDR3 has 17 residues.

This clonotype was seen at least ten times. The genes are TRBV7-2 and TRBJ2-1; 8 bases agree with TRBD2. Germline values: CDR1 SGHTA, CDR2 FQGNSA. Trimming took 5 bases from V and 9 from J; bases not matched to a gene: 12. The length of the CDR3 is 15 residues. The CDR3 DNA is TGTGCCAGCAGCCTCCTCGGGGGGGTCTGGGCTGAGCAGTTCTTC. Amino acid sequence: CASSLLGGVWAEQFF. Variable domain in full (rest from reference TRBV7-2 and TRBJ2-1): GAGVSQSPSNKVTEKGKDVELRCDPISGHTALYWYRQSLGQGLEFLIYFQGNSAPDKSGLPSDRFSAERTGGSVSTLTIQRTQQEDSAVYLCASSLLGGVWAEQFFGPGTRLTVL.

V usage is TRBV12-3 or TRBV12-4 and J usage is TRBJ2-2, with D perhaps matching TRBD1 (5 bases). This CDR3 region has 17 residues. V gave up 3 bases and J gave up 6 bases, with 20 bases separating them. DNA for the CDR3: TGTGCCAGCAGTTTTTCTCAGCGACAGCATGGGTCCGGGGAGCTGTTTTTT. Amino acids: CASSFSQRQHGSGELFF.